Shown below are 20 T cell receptor beta chains from a single sample sequenced in a study of T cells after yellow fever vaccination. TCRdb re-called the 5' RACE reads through MiXCR, storing one row per CDR3 protein. This sample has a few hundred thousand distinct CDR3 sequences, with over 6.5% found just once. Sequenced here: CD4+ T cells sorted from PBMCs, sampled on the day of the yellow fever booster vaccination. Source of these receptors: a man between 25 and 39 years old who received the YFV17D yellow fever vaccine.

This clonotype was counted only a few times. The gene calls are TRBV19 and TRBJ1-2; D is possibly TRBD1 (5 bases). Trimming took off 5 bases at V and 4 bases at J, with 17 bases between the two ends. The germline CDR1 and CDR2 sequences are LNHDA and SQIVND (reference sequence). The CDR3 is 15 residues long. The CDR3 region has the DNA TGTGCCAGTAGTGAGAGGTCCGGGACGGTCTATGGCTACACCTTC. Its protein product is CASSERSGTVYGYTF.

This clonotype was picked up a small number of times. The chain employs TRBV6-1 and TRBJ2-3; a weak D match, TRBD2 (5 bases). Germline V gene sequence: CDR1 MNHNS, CDR2 SASEGT. Trimming cost V 7 bases and J 4 bases, with 21 bases left between them. CDR3 length: 16 residues. CDR3 bases: TGTGCCAGCACGAATCTAAAGGGAAGAGGGCCAGATACGCAGTATTTT. Translating it yields CASTNLKGRGPDTQYF.

This clonotype was seen ten or more times. The chain combines TRBV6-2 or TRBV6-3 with TRBJ2-3; possibly TRBD2 for D (6 bases). This CDR3 is built from 16 residues. CDR1 MNHEY and CDR2 SVGEGT come from the germline V gene. Between the trimmed V and J ends, which lost 0 bases and 4 bases, there was a span of 14 bases. The CDR3 DNA follows: TGTGCCAGCAGTTACTCGTTGGGAGGCGGAGCAGATACGCAGTATTTT. It is translated as CASSYSLGGGADTQYF.

This clonotype was picked up many times. This sequence joins TRBV6-5 and TRBJ1-5; 7 positions agree with TRBD1. CDR1 and CDR2 (germline): MNHEY, SVGAGI. The CDR3 totals 14 residues. Unmatched junction bases numbered 6, after V lost 5 bases and J lost 5 bases. CDR3 sequence reads: CASSTGTDYQPQHF. CDR3 nucleotide sequence: TGTGCCAGCAGTACCGGGACAGATTATCAGCCCCAGCATTTT.

Ten or more counts support this clonotype. This chain uses TRBV28 with TRBJ2-3; 10 nucleotides agree with TRBD1. The germline gives CDR1 MDHEN, CDR2 SYDVKM. V shed 6 bases, J shed 6 bases, and the junction held 18 bases outside the gene matches. The CDR3 consists of 18 residues. The CDR3 DNA reads as TGTGCCAGCAGGGCCCCGCCCAAGTCGACAGGGGGCCCCGATACGCAGTATTTT. Its translation: CASRAPPKSTGGPDTQYF.

The V call is TRBV12-3 or TRBV12-4, the J call TRBJ2-1; perhaps D is TRBD1 or TRBD2 (5 bases each). V gave up 5 bases and J gave up 8 bases, with 22 bases separating them. The CDR3 extends over 16 amino acids. Here the CDR3 DNA reads TGTGCCAGCAGTGGGGCCCTGGGGAGCTACGGCCATGAGCAGTTCTTC. It is translated as CASSGALGSYGHEQFF.

This clonotype was seen at least ten times. The gene calls are TRBV12-3 or TRBV12-4 and TRBJ2-3; no clear D gene. The CDR3 loop spans 12 amino acids. V was cut by 7 bases and J by 6 bases, with 11 bases left in between. The CDR3 coding sequence is TGTGCCAGCACCCCATGGGTGGATACGCAGTATTTT. Translation gives CASTPWVDTQYF.

This chain links TRBV7-2 with TRBJ2-1, with TRBD2 identical over 16 bases. The junction had 8 bases not matched to a gene; V was cut back by 0 bases and J by 3 bases. The CDR3 is made up of 20 amino acids. Looked up from germline, CDR1 is SGHTA and CDR2 is FQGNSA. Written as DNA, the CDR3 is TGTGCCAGCAGCTTAGCGCCCGGGACTAGCGGGAGGGCCCGCTACAATGAGCAGTTCTTC. Translation: CASSLAPGTSGRARYNEQFF.

This clonotype was found many times. CDR3 sequence reads: CASSPRSYQYF. CDR3 nucleotide sequence: TGTGCCAGCAGTCCTAGGTCATATCAGTACTTC. V usage is TRBV12-3 or TRBV12-4 and J usage is TRBJ2-5; D unresolved. Trimming shortened V by 5 bases and J by 11 bases, and 12 bases separated the two germline ends. The CDR3 contains 11 residues.

This clonotype has only a few counts. V and J are TRBV4-3 and TRBJ2-1; 7 bases agree with TRBD2. CDR1 is LGHNA and CDR2 is YSLEER in the germline V gene. The CDR3 has 12 amino acids. Losses at the gene ends were 6 bases for V and 6 bases for J; bases not matched to a gene: 2. CDR3: CASRGGSNEQFF. CDR3 in DNA: TGCGCCAGCAGGGGGGGGAGCAATGAGCAGTTCTTC.

In this sample, this clonotype turned up a few times. The chain couples TRBV19 to TRBJ2-1; TRBD2 matches 14 bases. From germline, CDR1 is LNHDA and CDR2 SQIVND (reference sequence). The CDR3 length is 17 residues. Trimming cost V 5 bases and J 5 bases; bases outside gene matches: 8. CDR3 bases: TGTGCCAGTAGTCAAGGACTGGGACTAGCGGGAGACAATGAGCAGTTCTTC. Protein sequence: CASSQGLGLAGDNEQFF. The full variable domain, with the rest looked up from reference TRBV19 and TRBJ2-1, is DGGITQSPKYLFRKEGQNVTLSCEQNLNHDAMYWYRQDPGQGLRLIYYSQIVNDFQKGDIAEGYSVSREKKESFPLTVTSAQKNPTAFYLCASSQGLGLAGDNEQFFGPGTRLTVL.

This clonotype was found a few times. The chain combines TRBV3-1 with TRBJ2-2, with no clear D. Per germline, CDR1 LGHDT and CDR2 YNNKEL (reference sequence). Trimming removed 4 bases from V and 5 bases from J, with 20 bases in between. This CDR3 is 17 amino acids long. The CDR3 region is CASSLTERQGTTGELFF. The CDR3 nucleotides read TGTGCCAGCAGCCTCACTGAGCGCCAAGGTACTACCGGGGAGCTGTTTTTT.

This clonotype was recorded a few times. V and J are TRBV4-2 and TRBJ2-1; a possible D gene is TRBD2 (6 bases). V gave up 0 bases and J gave up 6 bases, with 12 bases separating them. The CDR3 consists of 15 residues. In germline, CDR1 is LGHNA, CDR2 YNFKEQ. The DNA of the CDR3 is TGTGCCAGCAGCCAAGACGGTGGGGGAGGCAATGAGCAGTTCTTC. It codes for CASSQDGGGGNEQFF.

The sample holds many counts of this clonotype. V is TRBV9 and J is TRBJ2-1, with 9 bases fitting TRBD2. Per the germline V gene, CDR1 is SGDLS and CDR2 is YYNGEE. This CDR3 is 16 amino acids long. Losses at the gene ends were 4 bases for V and 2 bases for J; bases not matched to a gene: 7. The CDR3 spells CASSPKLAGTYNEQFF. Written as DNA, the CDR3 is TGTGCCAGCAGCCCAAAGCTAGCGGGAACCTACAATGAGCAGTTCTTC.

This clonotype was seen more than once but under ten times. The chain carries TRBV20-1 and TRBJ2-5; no clear D gene. The CDR3 is made up of 12 amino acids. V was cut by 1 base and J by 4 bases, with 7 bases left in between. Germline V gene lookup returns CDR1 DFQATT and CDR2 SNEGSKA (reference sequence). The CDR3 sequence is CSARVGLETQYF. Here the CDR3 DNA reads TGCAGTGCTAGAGTAGGGTTAGAGACCCAGTACTTC.

The table lists this clonotype with many counts. This rearrangement joins TRBV5-1 to TRBJ2-1; TRBD2 matches 13 bases. The junction had 4 bases not matched to a gene; V was cut back by 1 base and J by 0 bases. Germline CDR1 and CDR2: SGHRS and YFSETQ. CDR3 length: 18 residues. The CDR3, as DNA: TGCGCCAGCAGCTTGACACTAGCGGGAGGGCCCTCCTACAATGAGCAGTTCTTC. Protein: CASSLTLAGGPSYNEQFF.

For this clonotype: A much bigger clone sits one base away, suggesting this may be a read error. The chain recombines TRBV29-1 with TRBJ2-7; the D is unclear. The CDR3 spans 13 residues. Germline assignment: CDR1 SQVTM and CDR2 ANQGSEA. V lost 5 bases and J lost 4, with 15 bases in between. The CDR3 protein is CSVLSVETYEQYF. The CDR3 region has the DNA TGCAGCGTTCTTTCGGTGGAAACTTACGAGCAGTACTTC.

The chain is built from TRBV30 and TRBJ2-2; a possible D gene is TRBD1 (6 bases). The CDR3 runs to 14 residues. Trimming stripped 2 bases from V and 5 bases from J, with 12 bases between. The germline V gene encodes CDR1 GTSNPN and CDR2 SVGIG (reference sequence). CDR3 amino acids: CAWSLQGNTGELFF. CDR3 coding DNA: TGTGCCTGGAGTCTACAGGGAAATACCGGGGAGCTGTTTTTT.

This clonotype was observed many times. The gene calls are TRBV9 and TRBJ2-3; possible D gene TRBD2, 5 bases. CDR1 is SGDLS, CDR2 YYNGEE, per germline. V was trimmed by 2 bases and J by 8 bases, leaving 12 bases between them. The CDR3 is 13 amino acids. CDR3 sequence: CASSVPSGGTQYF. Here the CDR3 DNA reads TGTGCCAGCAGCGTTCCGTCAGGAGGTACGCAGTATTTT.

This clonotype was observed a few times. The chain recombines TRBV12-3 or TRBV12-4 with TRBJ2-2; D gene unclear. V shed 6 bases and J shed 6 bases, with 8 bases lying between them. The CDR3 runs to 12 residues. The CDR3 sequence: CASSRRPGELFF. The CDR3 bases are TGTGCCAGCAGCCGAAGGCCCGGGGAGCTGTTTTTT.